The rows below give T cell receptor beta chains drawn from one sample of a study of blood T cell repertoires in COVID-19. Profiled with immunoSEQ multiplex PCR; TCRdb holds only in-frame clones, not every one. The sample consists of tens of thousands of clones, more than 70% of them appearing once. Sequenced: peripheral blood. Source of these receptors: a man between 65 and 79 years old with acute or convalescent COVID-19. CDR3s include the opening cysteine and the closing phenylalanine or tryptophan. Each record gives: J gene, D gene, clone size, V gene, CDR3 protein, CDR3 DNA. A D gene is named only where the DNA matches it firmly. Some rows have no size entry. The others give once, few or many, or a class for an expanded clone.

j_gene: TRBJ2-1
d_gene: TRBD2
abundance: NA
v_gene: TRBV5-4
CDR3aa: CASSQGLAGGNEQFF
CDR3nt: TGTGCCAGCAGCCAAGGACTAGCGGGGGGTAATGAGCAGTTCTTC

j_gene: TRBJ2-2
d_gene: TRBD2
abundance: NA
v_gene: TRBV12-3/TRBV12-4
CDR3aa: CASSGIAGGELFF
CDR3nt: TGTGCCAGCAGTGGCATAGCGGGGGGGGAGCTGTTTTTT

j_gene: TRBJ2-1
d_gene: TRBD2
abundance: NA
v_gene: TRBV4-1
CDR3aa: CASSQDPGLLGAYNEQFF
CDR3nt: TGCGCCAGCAGCCAAGACCCGGGACTACTGGGGGCCTACAATGAGCAGTTCTTC

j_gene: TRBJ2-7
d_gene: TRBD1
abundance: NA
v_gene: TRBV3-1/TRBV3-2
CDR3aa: CASSQTQGADEQYF
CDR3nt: TGTGCCAGCAGCCAAACACAGGGGGCTGACGAGCAGTACTTC

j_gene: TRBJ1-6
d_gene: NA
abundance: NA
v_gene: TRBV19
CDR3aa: CASSMVRGSSPLHF
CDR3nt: TGTGCCAGTAGTATGGTTAGGGGTTCCTCACCCCTCCACTTT

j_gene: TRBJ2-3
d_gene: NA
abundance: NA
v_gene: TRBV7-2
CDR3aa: CASRPTDTQYF
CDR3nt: TGTGCCAGCCGTCCCACAGATACGCAGTATTTT

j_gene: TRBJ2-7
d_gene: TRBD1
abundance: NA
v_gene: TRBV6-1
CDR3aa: CASSVPWGQLGYEQYF
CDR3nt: TGTGCCAGCAGTGTCCCATGGGGACAGCTGGGCTACGAGCAGTACTTC

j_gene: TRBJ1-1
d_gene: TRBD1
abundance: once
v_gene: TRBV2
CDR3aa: CASRGQGVTEAFF
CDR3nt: TGTGCCAGCAGGGGACAGGGGGTAACTGAAGCTTTCTTT

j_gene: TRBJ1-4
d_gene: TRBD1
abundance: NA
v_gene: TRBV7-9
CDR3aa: CASSLLLDRGIRHEKLFF
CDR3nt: TGTGCCAGCAGCTTATTACTTGACAGGGGGATTCGGCATGAAAAACTGTTTTTT

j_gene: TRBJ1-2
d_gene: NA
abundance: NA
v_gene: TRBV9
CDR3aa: CASSPGRARAYGYTF
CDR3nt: TGTGCCAGCAGCCCGGGGAGGGCCAGGGCCTATGGCTACACCTTC

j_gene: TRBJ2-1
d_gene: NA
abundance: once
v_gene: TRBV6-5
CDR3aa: CASSSGYNEQFF
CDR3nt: TGTGCCAGCAGTTCAGGATACAATGAGCAGTTCTTC

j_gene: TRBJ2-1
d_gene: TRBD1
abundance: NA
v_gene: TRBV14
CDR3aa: CASSQWTGIYNEQFF
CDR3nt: TGTGCCAGCAGCCAATGGACAGGCATTTACAATGAGCAGTTCTTC

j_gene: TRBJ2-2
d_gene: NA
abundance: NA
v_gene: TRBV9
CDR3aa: CASSPGVSGELFF
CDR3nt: TGTGCCAGCAGCCCCGGGGTCAGCGGGGAGCTGTTTTTT

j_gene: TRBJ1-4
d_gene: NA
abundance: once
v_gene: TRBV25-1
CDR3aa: CASSAGAVREKLFF
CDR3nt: TGTGCCAGCAGTGCCGGTGCGGTGCGGGAAAAACTGTTTTTT

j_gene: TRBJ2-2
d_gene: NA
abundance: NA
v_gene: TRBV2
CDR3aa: CASTRSVGATTGELFF
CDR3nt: TGTGCCAGCACCCGGTCGGTAGGGGCCACCACCGGGGAGCTGTTTTTT

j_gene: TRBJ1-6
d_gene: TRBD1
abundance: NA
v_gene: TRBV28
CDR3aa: CASSLEYRGNSPLHF
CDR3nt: TGTGCCAGCAGTTTAGAATACAGGGGGAATTCACCCCTCCACTTT

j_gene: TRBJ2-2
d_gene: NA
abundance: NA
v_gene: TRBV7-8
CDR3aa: CASMKEVDTGELFF
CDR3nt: TGTGCCAGCATGAAGGAGGTGGATACCGGGGAGCTGTTTTTT

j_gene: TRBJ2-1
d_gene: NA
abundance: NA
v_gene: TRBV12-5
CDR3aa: CASGLPGTPNEQFF
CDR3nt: TGTGCTAGTGGCCTACCTGGGACACCCAATGAGCAGTTCTTC

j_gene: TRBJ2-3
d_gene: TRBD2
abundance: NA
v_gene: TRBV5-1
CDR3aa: CASSLPGTSGAQYF
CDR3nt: TGCGCCAGCAGCTTGCCCGGGACTAGCGGGGCGCAGTATTTT

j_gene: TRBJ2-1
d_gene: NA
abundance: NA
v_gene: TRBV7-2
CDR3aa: CASRVPGGGPYNEQFF
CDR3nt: TGTGCCAGCAGGGTCCCTGGGGGGGGGCCGTACAATGAGCAGTTCTTC

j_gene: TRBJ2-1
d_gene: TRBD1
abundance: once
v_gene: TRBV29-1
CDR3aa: CSVGETGGAYNEQFF
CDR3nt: TGCAGCGTTGGCGAAACAGGGGGAGCGTACAATGAGCAGTTCTTC

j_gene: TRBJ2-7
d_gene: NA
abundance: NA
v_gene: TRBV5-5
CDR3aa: CASSSSAGPWEQYF
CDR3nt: TGTGCCAGCAGCTCCAGCGCGGGACCTTGGGAGCAGTACTTC

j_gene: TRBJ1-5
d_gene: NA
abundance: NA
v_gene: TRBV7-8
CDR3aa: CASSFAGAGNQPQHF
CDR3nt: TGTGCCAGCAGCTTTGCAGGGGCAGGCAATCAGCCCCAGCATTTT

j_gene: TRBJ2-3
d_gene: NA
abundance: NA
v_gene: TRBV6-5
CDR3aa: CASSFDGSGTDTQYF
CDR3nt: TGTGCCAGCTCTTTTGACGGGTCTGGCACAGATACGCAGTATTTT

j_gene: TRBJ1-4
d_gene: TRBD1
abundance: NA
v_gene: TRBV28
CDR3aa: CASSLGQGSIEKLFF
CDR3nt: TGTGCCAGCAGTTTAGGACAGGGCTCAATAGAAAAACTGTTTTTT

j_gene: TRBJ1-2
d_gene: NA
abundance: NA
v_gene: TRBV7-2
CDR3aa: CASSLDFTYGYTF
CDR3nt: TGTGCCAGCAGCTTAGACTTCACCTATGGCTACACCTTC

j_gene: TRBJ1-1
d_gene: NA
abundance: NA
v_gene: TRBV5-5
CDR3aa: CASAGPNTEAFF
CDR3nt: TGTGCCAGCGCAGGGCCCAACACTGAAGCTTTCTTT

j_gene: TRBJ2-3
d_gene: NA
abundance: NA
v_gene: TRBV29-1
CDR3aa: CSVEGEITDTQYF
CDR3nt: TGCAGCGTTGAAGGCGAGATCACAGATACGCAGTATTTT

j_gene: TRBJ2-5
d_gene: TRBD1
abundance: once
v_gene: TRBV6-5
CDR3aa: CASSRDRGGQETQYF
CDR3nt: TGTGCCAGCAGTCGGGACAGGGGGGGGCAAGAGACCCAGTACTTC

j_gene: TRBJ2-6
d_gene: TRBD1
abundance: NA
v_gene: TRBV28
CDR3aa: CASTGQASSGANVLTF
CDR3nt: TGTGCCAGCACGGGACAGGCCAGCTCTGGGGCCAACGTCCTGACTTTC

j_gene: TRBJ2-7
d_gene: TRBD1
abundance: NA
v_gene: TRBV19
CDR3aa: CASSTAGTGAYEQYF
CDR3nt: TGTGCCAGTAGTACCGCCGGGACAGGGGCCTACGAGCAGTACTTC

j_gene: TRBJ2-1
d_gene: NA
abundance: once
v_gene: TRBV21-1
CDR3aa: CASSKEERWTSWDYEQFF
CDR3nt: TGTGCCAGCAGCAAAGAGGAGAGGTGGACTAGCTGGGACTATGAGCAGTTCTTC

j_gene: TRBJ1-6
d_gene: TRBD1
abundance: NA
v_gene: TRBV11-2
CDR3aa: CASSSTGGYNSPLHF
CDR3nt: TGTGCCAGCAGCTCGACAGGGGGGTATAATTCACCCCTCCACTTT

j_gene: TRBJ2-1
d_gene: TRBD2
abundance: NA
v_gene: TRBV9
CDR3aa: CASSTGTSNKNEQFF
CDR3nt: TGTGCCAGCAGCACCGGGACTAGCAATAAGAATGAGCAGTTCTTC

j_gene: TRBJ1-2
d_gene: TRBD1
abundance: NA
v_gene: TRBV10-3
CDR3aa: CAISGGQGSVYGYTF
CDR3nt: TGTGCCATCAGTGGGGGACAGGGAAGCGTCTATGGCTACACCTTC

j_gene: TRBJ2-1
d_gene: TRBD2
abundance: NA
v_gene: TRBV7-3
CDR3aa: CASSLDGGVSEQFF
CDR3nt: TGTGCCAGCAGCTTAGACGGGGGGGTCAGTGAGCAGTTCTTC

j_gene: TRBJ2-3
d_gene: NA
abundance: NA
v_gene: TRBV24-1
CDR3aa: CATSDSTGQYLHTQYF
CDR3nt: TGTGCCACCAGTGATTCAACAGGGCAGTATTTGCATACGCAGTATTTT

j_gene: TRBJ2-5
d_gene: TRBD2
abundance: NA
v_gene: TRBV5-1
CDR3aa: CASSPRRTSGGAGETQYF
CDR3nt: TGCGCCAGCAGCCCCCGCCGGACTAGCGGGGGGGCCGGGGAGACCCAGTACTTC

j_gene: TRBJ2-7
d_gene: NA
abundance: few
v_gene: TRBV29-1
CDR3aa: CSVEHLQAGGRGEQYF
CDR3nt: TGCAGCGTTGAACACCTCCAAGCCGGGGGGCGCGGCGAGCAGTACTTC

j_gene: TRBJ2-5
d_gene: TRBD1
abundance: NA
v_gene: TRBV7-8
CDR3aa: CASSSHIGQDQETQYF
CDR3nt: TGTGCCAGCAGCTCACACATTGGACAGGACCAAGAGACCCAGTACTTC

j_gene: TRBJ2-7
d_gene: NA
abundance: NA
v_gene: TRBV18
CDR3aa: CASSPEPGLGRQYF
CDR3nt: TGTGCCAGCTCACCAGAACCGGGCCTAGGGAGGCAGTACTTC

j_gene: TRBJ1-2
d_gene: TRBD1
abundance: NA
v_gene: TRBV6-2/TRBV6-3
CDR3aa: CASSYSNRGRVYGYTF
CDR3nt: TGTGCCAGCAGTTACTCTAACAGGGGGCGCGTTTATGGCTACACCTTC

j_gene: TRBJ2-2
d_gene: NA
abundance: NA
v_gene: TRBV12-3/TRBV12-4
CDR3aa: CATTGGAHGELFF
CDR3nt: TGTGCCACCACCGGGGGAGCCCACGGGGAGCTGTTTTTT